The 24 T cell receptor beta chains below come from one sample, sequenced in a study of persistence of HIV-infected CD4 T cells. Lysates of CMV-infected fibroblasts at 10 ug/mL stimulated these cells. Responding CD4+ T cells were sorted by upregulation of both CD40 ligand and CD69. Antigens for these TCRs are unknown. Sequencing used immunoSEQ version 4 in survey mode. Assay used: immunoSEQ multiplex PCR; TCRdb lists only in-frame clones, some missing. The sample has around 13,000 clones, approximately 71% seen once. The source was CD4+ T cells sorted from PBMCs after roughly 17-hour stimulation, collected from a patient who received antiretroviral therapy. The origin of the receptors is an adult man with HIV who was CMV-seropositive.

The J gene is TRBJ1-5, the V gene TRBV10-3; D unresolved. Per germline, CDR1 ENHRY and CDR2 SYGVKD. V was shortened by 2 bases and J by 3 bases, with 8 bases between the two germline ends. The CDR3 is 14 amino acids. The CDR3 region is CAISEGFNNQPQHF. The CDR3 region has the DNA TGTGCCATCAGTGAGGGTTTCAACAATCAGCCCCAGCATTTT.

The chain uses TRBV5-1 and TRBJ2-3; 9 positions agree with TRBD2. With V trimmed by 4 bases and J by 4 bases, 4 bases remained unmatched. The CDR3 is 14 residues long. Germline V CDR1 and CDR2: SGHRS, YFSETQ. The DNA for the CDR3 is TGCGCCAGCAGCGTGCGGGGGGGCGCAGATACGCAGTATTTT. Amino acid sequence: CASSVRGGADTQYF. Full variable domain (outside the CDR3, taken from reference TRBV5-1 and TRBJ2-3): KAGVTQTPRYLIKTRGQQVTLSCSPISGHRSVSWYQQTPGQGLQFLFEYFSETQRNKGNFPGRFSGRQFSNSRSEMNVSTLELGDSALYLCASSVRGGADTQYFGPGTRLTVL.

This clone was recorded a few times. V usage is TRBV5-1 and J usage is TRBJ2-7; either TRBD1 or TRBD2 may supply D (5 bases each). The CDR3 is 14 amino acids. The germline gives CDR1 SGHRS, CDR2 YFSETQ. Between the trimmed V and J ends, which lost 0 bases and 5 bases, there was a span of 12 bases. CDR3 loop: CASSLDSGRDEQYF. The CDR3 DNA is TGCGCCAGCAGCTTGGATTCAGGGCGGGACGAGCAGTACTTC. The full variable domain, completed using reference TRBV5-1 and TRBJ2-7, is KAGVTQTPRYLIKTRGQQVTLSCSPISGHRSVSWYQQTPGQGLQFLFEYFSETQRNKGNFPGRFSGRQFSNSRSEMNVSTLELGDSALYLCASSLDSGRDEQYFGPGTRLTVT.

The J gene is TRBJ1-1, the V gene TRBV6-5; perhaps TRBD1 as D (6 bases). Germline CDR1 reads MNHEY; CDR2 reads SVGAGI. The germline V and J ends were trimmed by 6 bases and 3 bases, with 11 bases remaining between them. The CDR3 extends over 13 amino acids. This chain's CDR3 is CASREGGDTEAFF. The CDR3, as DNA: TGTGCCAGCAGGGAGGGGGGGGACACTGAAGCTTTCTTT.

V and J are TRBV6-1 and TRBJ1-2, with D perhaps TRBD1 (6 bases). Looked up from germline, CDR1 is MNHNS and CDR2 is SASEGT. The CDR3 is 12 residues long. The germline V and J ends were trimmed by 3 bases and 5 bases, with 7 bases remaining between them. The CDR3 sequence is CASSEGTYGYTF. CDR3 DNA sequence: TGTGCCAGCAGTGAGGGGACATATGGCTACACCTTC.

This clone has just a few counts. This sequence joins TRBV6-4 and TRBJ1-1, with D unresolved. Trimming took off 0 bases at V and 0 bases at J, with 11 bases between the two ends. Germline loops: CDR1 MRHNA, CDR2 SNTAGT. The CDR3 extends over 16 amino acids. The CDR3, as DNA: TGTGCCAGCAGTGACTCTAACAGACCCATGAACACTGAAGCTTTCTTT. Amino acids: CASSDSNRPMNTEAFF.

The genes are TRBV3-1 (or the pseudogene TRBV3-2) and TRBJ1-4; D possibly corresponds to TRBD1 (6 bases). The CDR3 length is 14 residues. In germline, CDR1 is LGHDT, CDR2 YNNKEL (reference sequence). V gave up 5 bases and J gave up 8 bases, with 15 bases separating them. The CDR3 loop is CASSSRGGGEKLFF. CDR3 sequence (DNA): TGTGCCAGCAGCTCGCGAGGGGGTGGAGAAAAACTGTTTTTT.

This clone counts as medium-sized. The V gene is TRBV10-3, the J gene TRBJ1-1; TRBD1 aligns across 7 bases. V lost 6 bases and J lost 11; bases outside the gene matches: 12. The CDR3 is 13 residues long. Germline V gene lookup returns CDR1 ENHRY and CDR2 SYGVKD. Here the CDR3 reads CAISPRQGMFAFF. For the CDR3, the DNA is TGTGCCATCAGCCCGCGACAGGGTATGTTCGCTTTCTTT.

By sample share, this clone is medium-sized. V and J are TRBV5-1 and TRBJ2-5, with 7 bases fitting TRBD1. With 4 bases clipped from V and 7 bases from J, the junction kept 10 bases outside the gene matches. The length of the CDR3 is 14 residues. Germline CDR1 and CDR2: SGHRS and YFSETQ. The chain's CDR3 is CASSPGQARWTQYF. In DNA form, the CDR3 reads TGCGCCAGCAGCCCCGGACAGGCCCGGTGGACCCAGTACTTC.

This chain uses TRBV6-1 with TRBJ1-2; 7 nucleotides align to TRBD1. The CDR3 has 16 residues. Germline V gene lookup returns CDR1 MNHNS and CDR2 SASEGT. Losses at the gene ends were 4 bases for V and 5 bases for J; bases not matched to a gene: 13. CDR3 nucleotides: TGTGCCAGCAGTGTGGAAAGGCCAGGGGGTAATTATGGCTACACCTTC. This codes for CASSVERPGGNYGYTF.

The rearrangement joins TRBV3-1 (or the pseudogene TRBV3-2) to TRBJ2-1; 8 bases match TRBD1. Germline V gene sequence: CDR1 LGHDT, CDR2 YNNKEL (reference sequence). Trimming at V came to 1 base and at J to 0 bases, leaving 2 bases not matched to a gene. There are 16 residues in the CDR3. The CDR3: CASSQGGQDSYNEQFF. CDR3 sequence (DNA): TGTGCCAGCAGCCAAGGGGGACAGGACTCCTACAATGAGCAGTTCTTC.

This clone is labeled medium-sized. This sequence joins TRBV29-1 and TRBJ1-3, with TRBD1 matching 7 bases. This CDR3 spans 12 amino acids. The V segment lost 4 bases and the J segment 8 bases; nucleotides outside the gene matches: 5. Germline-derived CDR1 and CDR2 are SQVTM and ANQGSEA. In DNA form, the CDR3 reads TGCAGCGTTGGAGACAGGGCGGACACCATATATTTT. This encodes CSVGDRADTIYF.

The chain links TRBV5-1 to TRBJ1-2; TRBD1 matches at 10 bases. The CDR3 spans 16 residues. Germline V gene lookup returns CDR1 SGHRS and CDR2 YFSETQ. V gave up 0 bases and J gave up 7 bases; unmatched junction bases: 9. CDR3 in amino acids: CASSLVGTGDDGGYTF. The DNA for the CDR3 is TGCGCCAGCAGCTTGGTAGGGACAGGGGATGATGGTGGCTACACCTTC.

The chain has TRBV5-1 and TRBJ2-7; 8 nucleotides match TRBD1. Germline V gene data show CDR1 as SGHRS and CDR2 as YFSETQ. This CDR3 comprises 16 residues. V was pared by 6 bases and J by 5 bases, with 16 bases of the junction left unmatched. CDR3 loop: CASTAGQASLLDEQYF. CDR3 coding DNA: TGCGCCAGCACGGCGGGACAGGCCTCTCTTCTCGACGAGCAGTACTTC. Combining the CDR3 with reference TRBV5-1 and TRBJ2-7 gives the whole variable domain KAGVTQTPRYLIKTRGQQVTLSCSPISGHRSVSWYQQTPGQGLQFLFEYFSETQRNKGNFPGRFSGRQFSNSRSEMNVSTLELGDSALYLCASTAGQASLLDEQYFGPGTRLTVT.

This sequence joins TRBV5-1 and TRBJ1-2; a possible D gene is TRBD1 (5 bases). V was cut by 7 bases and J by 4 bases, with 14 bases left in between. Germline V gives CDR1 SGHRS, CDR2 YFSETQ. The CDR3 spans 13 residues. CDR3 protein: CASGAGNLYGYTF. The CDR3 bases are TGCGCCAGCGGGGCAGGAAACCTCTATGGCTACACCTTC. Full variable domain (missing parts from reference TRBV5-1 and TRBJ1-2): KAGVTQTPRYLIKTRGQQVTLSCSPISGHRSVSWYQQTPGQGLQFLFEYFSETQRNKGNFPGRFSGRQFSNSRSEMNVSTLELGDSALYLCASGAGNLYGYTFGSGTRLTVV.

The V and J genes are TRBV10-3 and TRBJ1-1; maybe TRBD1 (5 bases). V was shortened by 3 bases and J by 8 bases, with 16 bases between the two germline ends. The CDR3 consists of 14 residues. Germline V CDR1 and CDR2: ENHRY, SYGVKD. CDR3 bases: TGTGCCATCAGTGATTCAGGCAGGGCACAAGAAGCTTTCTTT. It is translated as CAISDSGRAQEAFF.

A single count supports this clone. CDR3 amino acids: CASGWEDYGYTF. The CDR3 DNA follows: TGTGCCAGTGGGTGGGAAGACTATGGCTACACCTTC. The chain employs TRBV6-5 and TRBJ1-2; the D is unclear. V was trimmed by 9 bases and J by 3 bases, leaving 11 bases between them. The CDR3 has 12 residues. Germline loops: CDR1 MNHEY, CDR2 SVGAGI.

On this clone itself: A read error is possible here, since a much larger clone lies one base away. At the DNA level, this CDR3 is encoded by other sequences in the same sample as well. The chain links TRBV7-3 to TRBJ1-3; maybe TRBD1 (5 bases). Germline CDR1 is SGHTA and CDR2 is FQGTGA. The CDR3 has 16 residues. V was cut by 0 bases and J by 0 bases, with 9 bases left in between. CDR3 protein: CASSLTGGNSGNTIYF. CDR3 nucleotides: TGTGCCAGCAGCTTAACGGGGGGAAACTCTGGAAACACCATATATTTT.

The chain uses TRBV4-2 and TRBJ1-4; TRBD1 agrees at 7 bases. Trimming at V came to 2 bases and at J to 7 bases, leaving 10 bases not matched to a gene. This CDR3 spans 16 amino acids. The germline V gene encodes CDR1 LGHNA and CDR2 YNFKEQ. In DNA form, the CDR3 reads TGTGCCAGCAGCCAACTCGAGGTGACAGGGAGTGAAAAACTGTTTTTT. Translated: CASSQLEVTGSEKLFF.

This chain links TRBV7-9 with TRBJ1-4; D may be TRBD1 (6 bases). CDR3 length: 17 residues. The V gene lost 4 bases and the J gene lost 4 bases, with 19 bases spanning the gap. CDR1 SEHNR and CDR2 FQNEAQ come from the germline V gene (reference sequence). This chain's CDR3 is CASSWISIQGDNEKLFF. CDR3 nucleotides: TGTGCCAGCAGCTGGATTAGTATACAGGGTGATAATGAAAAACTGTTTTTT.

This chain uses TRBV5-1 with TRBJ2-2; 10 bases are a match to TRBD1. CDR1 and CDR2 from the germline V gene are SGHRS and YFSETQ. The CDR3 runs 15 residues. V trimming: 1 base; J trimming: 4 bases; junction bases outside the gene matches: 1. CDR3 sequence reads: CASSLRTGGTGELFF. As DNA, the CDR3 is TGCGCCAGCAGCTTGAGGACAGGGGGCACCGGGGAGCTGTTTTTT.

The gene calls are TRBV28 and TRBJ2-7; possible D gene TRBD1, 5 bases. Germline loops: CDR1 MDHEN, CDR2 SYDVKM. With 4 bases removed from V and 2 bases from J, the gap between germline ends came to 12 bases. The CDR3 length is 14 residues. This CDR3 is CASSSSDRTYEQYF. The CDR3 DNA reads as TGTGCCAGCAGTTCCTCCGACAGAACCTACGAGCAGTACTTC.

The chain is built from TRBV28 and TRBJ2-7; D call uncertain. The germline gives CDR1 MDHEN, CDR2 SYDVKM. This CDR3 has 11 amino acids. Trimming removed 5 bases from V and 4 bases from J, with 6 bases in between. The CDR3 region is CASSLIYEQYF. CDR3 nucleotide sequence: TGTGCCAGCAGTCTTATATACGAGCAGTACTTC.

This sequence joins TRBV5-1 and TRBJ2-5; TRBD2 is a possible D gene (5 bases). The CDR3 extends over 12 amino acids. Trimming took 4 bases from V and 5 from J, leaving 9 bases between them. Germline values: CDR1 SGHRS, CDR2 YFSETQ. CDR3 bases: TGCGCCAGCAGCCGGGAACTGGAGACCCAGTACTTC. It is translated as CASSRELETQYF.